Sequencing of this T cell receptor (beta chain) was carried out in a study of shared clonotypes between healthy human individuals. CDR1 KGHSH and CDR2 LQKENI come from the germline V gene. The CDR3 contains 18 residues. V shed 2 bases and J 3 bases; nucleotides not matched to a gene: 13. Assay used: immunoSEQ multiplex PCR; TCRdb lists only in-frame clones, some missing. Among 980,000 or so clones, roughly 72% were seen once, and the ten largest hold over 1.3%. The receptor's source is a man between 18 and 35 years old in good health. This chain uses TRBV18 with TRBJ1-3; 7 bases agree with TRBD1. The sample was memory CD4+ T cells sorted from blood. Subset denoted: CD45RA-negative fraction. This chain's CDR3 is CASSPVTGARSGGNTIYF. The CDR3 nucleotides read TGTGCCAGCTCACCAGTAACAGGGGCCAGGAGCGGTGGAAACACCATATATTTT.